This T cell receptor beta chain was obtained from a study of blood T cells in healthy people across ages. This clonotype was counted a few times. It was with a sample-barcoded 5' primer and a J-beta primer mix that a second PCR of roughly 7 to 12 cycles was run. Each CDR3 protein is one row after TCRdb ran MiXCR on the 5' RACE reads. The sample holds roughly 800,000 distinct CDR3 sequences, about 36% seen once. The sequenced material came from blood. The source is a man younger than 35 in good health.

This CDR3 is CASSLITGQGGETQYF. The CDR3 DNA sequence: TGTGCCAGCAGCTTAATAACGGGACAGGGTGGAGAGACCCAGTACTTC. The chain employs TRBV7-2 and TRBJ2-5; 9 nucleotides agree with TRBD1. V dropped 2 bases and J dropped 4; count of bases not matched to a gene: 8. The CDR3 is 16 residues long. In germline, CDR1 is SGHTA, CDR2 FQGNSA.